This T cell receptor (delta chain) stems from a study of Vδ1+ human thymocytes. The template was reverse-transcribed extracted RNA. Pooled V-gene forward primers with one constant-region reverse primer generated the CDR3 amplicons by multiplex PCR. TCRdb redid the clone calls on the multiplex PCR reads with CATT. This sample has some 73,000 delta-chain clones, with approximately 37% found just once. Regarding the study as a whole: In the thymus, TRG and TRD repertoires looked highly polyclonal with Gaussian CDR3 lengths.

This clone was recorded a few times. Its antigen is not identified. Germline V gene sequence: CDR1 TSWWSYY, CDR2 QGS. The CDR3 is 17 amino acids. J lost 1 base, V lost 0 bases, and 8 bases had no gene match. This clonotype was sampled from a boy under two years old who had congenital heart surgery. Material for sequencing was Vdelta1+ gamma-delta thymocytes from the thymus. Regarding subset: FACS-sorted CD3+ TCRalphabeta- TCRVdelta1+ TCRVdelta2- thymocytes. The chain couples TRDV1 to TRDJ1, with 7 bases aligning to TRDD3. The CDR3 region has the DNA TGTGCTCTTGGGGAACTTAAACTACTGGGGAGCACCGATAAACTCATCTTT. It yields the protein CALGELKLLGSTDKLIF.